This T cell receptor beta chain was sequenced in a study of regulatory T cells in long-lasting Graves disease. CDR1 is MNHEY, CDR2 SVGEGT, per germline. V was shortened by 5 bases and J by 0 bases, with 11 bases between the two germline ends. The CDR3 has 15 residues. This clonotype was seen repeatedly, ten times or more. Time point: newly diagnosed GD, antithyroid drugs for less than 3 months. PBMC-extracted RNA yielded the TCR library. The authors built TCR beta libraries using iRepertoire HTBI primers and Arm-PCR of CDR3 regions. TCRdb re-called the multiplex PCR reads with MiXCR, one entry per CDR3 protein. The repertoire holds about 470,000 distinct CDR3 sequences, 14% to 15% seen once, with about a sixth in the top ten. The sample was also reused in another study, on T cells in Graves' hyperthyroidism and ophthalmopathy.

The sequence was collected from a woman in her 30s with Graves disease. The chain has TRBV6-2 or TRBV6-3 and TRBJ2-1; possibly TRBD2 for D (6 bases). The sequences come from peripheral blood mononuclear cells (PBMCs), collected at new diagnosis, from a patient treated with antithyroid drugs. In DNA, the CDR3 is TGTGCCAGCAGTCTTAGCGGAACCTCCTACAATGAGCAGTTCTTC. Its protein is CASSLSGTSYNEQFF.